These 5 T cell receptor beta chains share one sample of origin, sequenced in a study of blood T cell repertoires in COVID-19. TCRdb's table, derived via immunoSEQ multiplex PCR, lists solely in-frame clones and lacks some. The sample has fewer than 250,000 clones, approximately 80% seen once. Sequencing was done on a sample of PBMCs or T cells enriched from blood (not recorded which). The origin of the receptors is a woman aged 50 to 60 with acute COVID-19.

V is TRBV29-1 and J is TRBJ2-2, with D possibly matching TRBD2 (7 bases). Germline-derived CDR1 and CDR2 are SQVTM and ANQGSEA. The CDR3 contains 17 residues. V dropped 5 bases and J dropped 4 bases, with 23 bases sitting between them. DNA for the CDR3: TGCAGCGTTTCGCAGGGGCGGGGAGGGGTCCGCACCGGGGAGCTGTTTTTT. This gives the protein CSVSQGRGGVRTGELFF.

The chain recombines TRBV2 with TRBJ2-2; 8 bases agree with TRBD1. J lost 6 bases, V lost 5 bases, and 8 bases had no gene match. CDR3 length: 15 amino acids. Germline lookup yields CDR1 SNHLY and CDR2 FYNNEI. For the CDR3, the DNA is TGTGCCAGCAGTTTTGGGACAGGCGGGTCCGGGGAGCTGTTTTTT. It encodes CASSFGTGGSGELFF.

J is TRBJ2-2 and V is TRBV19; perhaps TRBD1 as D (6 bases). The V end lost 6 bases, the J end lost 5 bases, and 16 bases lay between the germline ends. Germline CDR1 and CDR2: LNHDA and SQIVND (reference sequence). The CDR3 runs 15 residues. In DNA, the CDR3 is TGTGCCAGTAGAGGTGAGGCGCAGGGGACCGGGGAGCTGTTTTTT. Translated, it gives CASRGEAQGTGELFF.

V usage is TRBV28 and J usage is TRBJ1-4; no clear D. V dropped 3 bases and J dropped 5 bases, with 10 bases sitting between them. Germline V gene lookup returns CDR1 MDHEN and CDR2 SYDVKM. The CDR3 has 14 residues. The CDR3 spells CASSLSVENEKLFF. The CDR3 region has the DNA TGTGCCAGCAGTTTGAGTGTGGAGAATGAAAAACTGTTTTTT.

J is TRBJ2-5 and V is TRBV2, with a possible D match to TRBD2 (5 bases). Trimming removed 4 bases at V and 5 bases at J, with 11 bases between. CDR3 length equals 13 residues. Germline CDR1 reads SNHLY; CDR2 reads FYNNEI. CDR3 amino acids: CASSVRAMETQYF. For the CDR3, the DNA is TGTGCCAGCAGTGTGCGGGCCATGGAGACCCAGTACTTC.